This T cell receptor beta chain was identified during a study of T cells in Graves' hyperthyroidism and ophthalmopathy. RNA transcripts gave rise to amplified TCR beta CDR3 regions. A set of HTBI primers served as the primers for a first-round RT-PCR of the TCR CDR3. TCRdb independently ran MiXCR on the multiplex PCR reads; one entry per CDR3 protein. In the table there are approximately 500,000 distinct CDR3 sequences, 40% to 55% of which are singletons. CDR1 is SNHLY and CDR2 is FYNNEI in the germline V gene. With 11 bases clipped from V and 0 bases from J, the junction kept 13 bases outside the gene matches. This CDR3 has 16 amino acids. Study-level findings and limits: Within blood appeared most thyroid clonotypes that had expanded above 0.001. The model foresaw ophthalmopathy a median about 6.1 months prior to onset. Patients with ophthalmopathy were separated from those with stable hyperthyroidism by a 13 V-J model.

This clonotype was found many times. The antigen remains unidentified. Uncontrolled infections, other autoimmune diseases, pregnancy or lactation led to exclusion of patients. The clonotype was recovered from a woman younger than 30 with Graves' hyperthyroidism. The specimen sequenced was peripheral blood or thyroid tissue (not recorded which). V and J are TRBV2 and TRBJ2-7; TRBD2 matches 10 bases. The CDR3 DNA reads TGTGCCGCCTGGGGGGCGTCTAGCGGGAGCTCCTACGAGCAGTACTTC. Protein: CAAWGASSGSSYEQYF.